The rows below give T cell receptor beta chains drawn from one sample of a study of cytomegalovirus exposure and HLA in healthy donors. Here immunoSEQ multiplex PCR was the method, and the copy in TCRdb shows in-frame clones only, minus some. The repertoire holds 85,000 to 130,000 clones, with roughly 9.1% as singletons. The source material was PBMCs. The receptors shown here come from a man between 35 and 55 years old in good health and CMV-seropositive. CDR3s include the opening cysteine and the closing phenylalanine or tryptophan. A D gene is named only where the DNA matches it firmly. Clone size appears in some rows only: once, few, many, or a class for an expanded clone.

DNA | CDR3 | J | D | V | size
TGTGCCAGTAGAAGCCAGGGGGGTGAGACCCAGTACTTC | CASRSQGGETQYF | TRBJ2-5 | NA | TRBV19 | few
TGTGCCAGCAGCCCCCAAGACTACCAAGAGACCCAGTACTTC | CASSPQDYQETQYF | TRBJ2-5 | NA | TRBV7-9 | few
TGTGCCACCAAAGGACTAGCGGACACCGGGGAGCTGTTTTTT | CATKGLADTGELFF | TRBJ2-2 | TRBD2 | TRBV6-4 | NA
TGTGCCAGCAGCATGGACAGATCAATCTATGGCTACACCTTC | CASSMDRSIYGYTF | TRBJ1-2 | NA | TRBV7-9 | few
TGTGCCAGCAGCTTAGAAGCGTTGCCGCGGAACACCGGGGAGCTGTTTTTT | CASSLEALPRNTGELFF | TRBJ2-2 | NA | TRBV11-3 | NA
TGTGCCAGCAAGGAGGAGACCCAGTACTTC | CASKEETQYF | TRBJ2-5 | NA | TRBV27 | NA
TGCGCCAGCAATTCGGGACTAGCGGGCCCATACTACAATGAGCAGTTCTTC | CASNSGLAGPYYNEQFF | TRBJ2-1 | TRBD2 | TRBV10-2 | few
TGTGCCAGCAGCTTGTTGAAGGGACAGGGGATGAACACTGAAGCTTTCTTT | CASSLLKGQGMNTEAFF | TRBJ1-1 | TRBD1 | TRBV5-8 | once
TGTGCCAGCAGTGATTGGGGGGCCCAGTACTTC | CASSDWGAQYF | TRBJ2-5 | NA | TRBV6-5 | NA
TGCGCCAGCAGCCCTTGGACAGGAGGGTACACCGGGGAGCTGTTTTTT | CASSPWTGGYTGELFF | TRBJ2-2 | NA | TRBV5-1 | NA
TGTGCCAGCATCCGTGAGAGTCAGCCCCAGCATTTT | CASIRESQPQHF | TRBJ1-5 | NA | TRBV11-3 | few
TGCGCCAGCAGCTTAACCAGGACATTAACCTACGAGCAGTACTTC | CASSLTRTLTYEQYF | TRBJ2-7 | NA | TRBV5-1 | few
TGTGCCACCAGCAGGGACTCTCCCCGATACACTGAAGCTTTCTTT | CATSRDSPRYTEAFF | TRBJ1-1 | NA | TRBV15 | few
TGTGCCAGCAGCGTAGCGGGAGGGGTCGGAGAGACCCAGTACTTC | CASSVAGGVGETQYF | TRBJ2-5 | TRBD2 | TRBV9 | few
TGCGCCAGCAGCTTAGACGACACCAACACCGGGGAGCTGTTTTTT | CASSLDDTNTGELFF | TRBJ2-2 | NA | TRBV5-1 | NA
TGTGCCAGCAGCGATGGACTAGCGGCCGGGGAGCTGTTTTTT | CASSDGLAAGELFF | TRBJ2-2 | TRBD2 | TRBV9 | NA
TGTGCCAGCAAGGGAGTTGCCTACGAGCAGTACTTC | CASKGVAYEQYF | TRBJ2-7 | NA | TRBV2 | once
TGCGCCAGCAGCTTGGCAGCGGGAGGGACCTACGAGCAGTACTTC | CASSLAAGGTYEQYF | TRBJ2-7 | TRBD2 | TRBV5-1 | few
TGTGCCAGCAGCTTAGGGTATCAGATCTCCTCGGAGACCCAGTACTTC | CASSLGYQISSETQYF | TRBJ2-5 | NA | TRBV11-2 | few
TGTGCCAGCAGCGTAGATAGCGGGAACCAAGAGACCCAGTACTTC | CASSVDSGNQETQYF | TRBJ2-5 | TRBD2 | TRBV9 | few
TGTGCCAGCAGCTTAGAATGGGGAGGGGGGAGAGTGTACAATGAGCAGTTCTTC | CASSLEWGGGRVYNEQFF | TRBJ2-1 | NA | TRBV7-9 | few
TGTGCCAGCAGCCAGGAACGGTCGAGGTCGAATTACCGGCACAATGAGCAGTTCTTC | CASSQERSRSNYRHNEQFF | TRBJ2-1 | NA | TRBV4-2 | few